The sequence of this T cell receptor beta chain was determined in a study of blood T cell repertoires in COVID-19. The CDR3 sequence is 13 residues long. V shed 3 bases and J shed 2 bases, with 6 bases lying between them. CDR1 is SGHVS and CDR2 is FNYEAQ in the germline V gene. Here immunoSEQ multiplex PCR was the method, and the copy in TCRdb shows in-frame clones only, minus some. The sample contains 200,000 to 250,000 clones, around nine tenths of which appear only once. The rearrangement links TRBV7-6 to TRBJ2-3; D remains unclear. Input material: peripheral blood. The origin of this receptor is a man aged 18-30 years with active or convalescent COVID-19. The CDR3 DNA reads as TGTGCCAGCAGCTTCGCGGCCACAGATACGCAGTATTTT. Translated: CASSFAATDTQYF. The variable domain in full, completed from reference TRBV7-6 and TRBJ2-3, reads GAGVSQSPRYKVTKRGQDVALRCDPISGHVSLYWYRQALGQGPEFLTYFNYEAQQDKSGLPNDRFSAERPEGSISTLTIQRTEQRDSAMYRCASSFAATDTQYFGPGTRLTVL.